This T cell receptor beta chain was captured in a study of blood T cell repertoires in COVID-19. Background on the study: Samples taken during acute and convalescent COVID-19 were collected in the United States, Italy and Spain.

CDR1 and CDR2 from the germline V gene are KGHSH and LQKENI. The CDR3 is 13 residues long. V lost 8 bases, J lost 2 bases, and 13 bases lay in between. As originally analysed: The assay estimated nucleated cells by amplifying reference gene primers. Produced via immunoSEQ multiplex PCR; TCRdb's table is partial and in-frame only. Clone size and the V and J calls come from that table; the DNA yielded D and trimming. The sample includes about 70,000 clones, roughly 86% of them seen just once. The V and J genes are TRBV18 and TRBJ2-7; no reliable D call. This receptor was obtained from a human donor in a cohort sampled during active COVID-19. Sequencing was performed on peripheral blood. The CDR3 here is CASAPDGAYEQYF. The CDR3 DNA sequence: TGTGCCAGCGCCCCAGACGGAGCCTACGAGCAGTACTTC.